The 28 T cell receptor beta chains given below trace back to one sample, sequenced in a study of blood T cells in healthy people across ages. Sample-barcoded 5' priming and a J-beta primer mix drove a second PCR of about 6 to 11 cycles. TCRdb analysed the 5' RACE reads with MiXCR anew, one entry per CDR3 protein. This table has a few hundred thousand distinct CDR3 sequences, 45% to 60% appearing once. Sequences were obtained from blood. These receptors all stem from a man in his 60s in good health.

The chain carries TRBV28 and TRBJ2-7, with 14 bases that match TRBD2. From germline, CDR1 is MDHEN and CDR2 SYDVKM. With V trimmed by 5 bases and J by 5 bases, 8 bases remained unmatched. The CDR3 runs 16 residues. Here the CDR3 DNA reads TGTGCCAGCAGTATTAGACTAGCGGGAGGGCCGGACGAGCAGTACTTC. Translated: CASSIRLAGGPDEQYF.

This clonotype has a handful of counts. V usage is TRBV5-1 and J usage is TRBJ1-2; D unclear. The V and J ends lost 0 bases and 0 bases respectively, with 6 bases between them. The germline V gene has CDR1 SGHRS and CDR2 YFSETQ. The CDR3 has 14 residues. The CDR3 region is CASSLGPSNYGYTF. The CDR3 DNA reads TGCGCCAGCAGCTTGGGTCCATCTAACTATGGCTACACCTTC.

The chain recombines TRBV9 with TRBJ2-1, with D possibly matching TRBD2 (5 bases). CDR1 is SGDLS, CDR2 YYNGEE, per germline. Trimming removed 2 bases from V and 6 bases from J, with 6 bases in between. The CDR3 covers 12 residues. In DNA, the CDR3 is TGTGCCAGCAGCGTCGGGGTCAATGAGCAGTTCTTC. This translates into CASSVGVNEQFF.

This clonotype was counted between two and nine times. The chain combines TRBV7-2 with TRBJ2-7; possibly TRBD2 for D (7 bases). The CDR3 loop spans 17 amino acids. V was clipped by 5 bases and J by 2 bases, with 22 bases between them. CDR1 and CDR2 from the germline V gene are SGHTA and FQGNSA. The CDR3 coding sequence is TGTGCCAGCAGCGCTCGAGGGGGGGCTAGCGGAACCTACGAGCAGTACTTC. As protein: CASSARGGASGTYEQYF.

The chain is built from TRBV7-2 and TRBJ2-5; weak D call: TRBD2 (5 bases). CDR1 and CDR2 from the germline V gene are SGHTA and FQGNSA. This CDR3 has 18 residues. The V and J ends lost 5 bases and 1 base respectively, with 23 bases between them. The CDR3 loop is CASSPRSRPLAGQETQYF. The CDR3 DNA reads TGTGCCAGCAGCCCGCGGTCGAGACCCCTGGCGGGCCAAGAGACCCAGTACTTC. Full variable domain (missing parts from reference TRBV7-2 and TRBJ2-5): GAGVSQSPSNKVTEKGKDVELRCDPISGHTALYWYRQSLGQGLEFLIYFQGNSAPDKSGLPSDRFSAERTGGSVSTLTIQRTQQEDSAVYLCASSPRSRPLAGQETQYFGPGTRLLVL.

The rearrangement joins TRBV6-5 to TRBJ1-1; D perhaps matches TRBD1 (6 bases). The CDR3 totals 14 residues. CDR1 and CDR2 from the germline V gene are MNHEY and SVGAGI. V was cut by 5 bases and J by 1 base, with 11 bases left in between. CDR3 bases: TGTGCCAGCAGTGACGGACAGCCGAACACTGAAGCTTTCTTT. Protein sequence: CASSDGQPNTEAFF.

The chain recombines TRBV28 with TRBJ1-1; D unclear. The CDR3 length is 11 residues. The ends were cut back, 9 bases at V and 4 bases at J, with 9 bases in the middle. CDR1 is MDHEN and CDR2 is SYDVKM in the germline V gene. This CDR3 is CASKAGTEAFF. The DNA of the CDR3 is TGTGCCAGTAAGGCGGGCACTGAAGCTTTCTTT.

J is TRBJ2-5 and V is TRBV7-2; D might be TRBD1 or TRBD2, each matching 5 bases. CDR3 size: 15 residues. V lost 5 bases and J 2 bases, leaving 15 bases between the germline ends. Germline V CDR1 and CDR2: SGHTA, FQGNSA. For the CDR3, the DNA is TGTGCCAGCAGCCGTGGGGCGGGTGATCAAGAGACCCAGTACTTC. Protein sequence: CASSRGAGDQETQYF.

The CDR3, as DNA: TGTGCCAGCAGCTTAGATATTCGTCTCAATGAGCAGTACTTC. It codes for CASSLDIRLNEQYF. The genes are TRBV7-2 and TRBJ2-7; the D is unclear. The CDR3 totals 14 residues. V was clipped by 1 base and J by 7 bases, with 14 bases between them. The germline gives CDR1 SGHTA, CDR2 FQGNSA.

The chain joins TRBV7-3 to TRBJ2-1, with a possible D match to TRBD2 (7 bases). Germline CDR1 SGHTA, CDR2 FQGTGA. This CDR3 is 15 amino acids long. V lost 2 bases to trimming and J lost 9 bases, with 17 bases between them. CDR3 region: CASSLGVGGGSEQFF. The CDR3 DNA reads as TGTGCCAGCAGCTTAGGGGTGGGGGGGGGCAGTGAGCAGTTCTTC.

In the case of this clonotype: This may be a read error: a much more frequent sequence differs by one nucleotide. The V and J genes are TRBV7-2 and TRBJ1-2; D might be TRBD1 (6 bases). The germline V gene has CDR1 SGHTA and CDR2 FQGNSA. The CDR3 has 12 residues. Between the trimmed V and J ends, which lost 5 bases and 8 bases, there was a span of 12 bases. CDR3 in amino acids: CASSRGARGYTF. CDR3 bases: TGTGCCAGCAGCAGGGGGGCAAGGGGCTACACCTTC.

This clonotype occurred a few times. V gene TRBV20-1 combines with J gene TRBJ1-5; maybe TRBD1 (5 bases). Deletions cut 6 bases from V and 6 bases from J, with 18 bases between. The CDR3 is 14 amino acids. Germline V CDR1 and CDR2: DFQATT, SNEGSKA (reference sequence). DNA of the CDR3: TGCAGTGCATGGACTGCTTCGGGGCCTCAGCCCCAGCATTTT. Protein sequence: CSAWTASGPQPQHF.

This sequence joins TRBV20-1 and TRBJ1-2, with TRBD1 matching over 12 bases. Germline values: CDR1 DFQATT, CDR2 SNEGSKA (reference sequence). The length of the CDR3 is 14 residues. V lost 0 bases and J lost 8; bases outside the gene matches: 4. The CDR3 sequence is CSARDPGQGAGYTF. As DNA, the CDR3 is TGCAGTGCTAGAGATCCGGGACAGGGGGCCGGCTACACCTTC.

The chain combines TRBV28 with TRBJ2-4; TRBD1 matches at 7 bases. CDR1 MDHEN and CDR2 SYDVKM come from the germline V gene. The CDR3 has 13 residues. The ends lost 4 bases at V and 13 bases at J; junction bases unmatched: 10. The CDR3: CASSYGTASEQYF. The CDR3 bases are TGTGCCAGCAGTTACGGGACAGCCTCTGAGCAGTACTTC.

This clonotype has more than one count but fewer than ten. V and J are TRBV25-1 and TRBJ2-3; D unclear. The CDR3 is made up of 16 amino acids. In germline, CDR1 is MGHDK, CDR2 SYGVNS. The V and J ends lost 1 base and 1 base respectively, with 12 bases between them. The CDR3 nucleotides are TGTGCCAGCAGTGAATCTAGGCAGGTCCGCACAGATACGCAGTATTTT. It translates to CASSESRQVRTDTQYF. The full variable domain, rest sourced from reference TRBV25-1 and TRBJ2-3, is EADIYQTPRYLVIGTGKKITLECSQTMGHDKMYWYQQDPGMELHLIHYSYGVNSTEKGDLSSESTVSRIRTEHFPLTLESARPSHTSQYLCASSESRQVRTDTQYFGPGTRLTVL.

With respect to this clonotype: A much more abundant neighbour one base away suggests this may be a read error. The chain has TRBV6-2 or TRBV6-3 and TRBJ2-1; 8 bases match TRBD2. The CDR3 is made up of 15 amino acids. The germline CDR1 and CDR2 sequences are MNHEY and SVGEGT. This chain's CDR3 is CASSRGGSSYNKQFF. The CDR3 bases are TGTGCCAGCAGCCGCGGGGGGAGCTCCTACAATAAGCAGTTCTTC.

The chain couples TRBV28 to TRBJ2-5; D not certain. The germline V and J ends were trimmed by 1 base and 3 bases, with 12 bases remaining between them. This CDR3 contains 15 residues. CDR1 and CDR2 from the germline V gene are MDHEN and SYDVKM. CDR3 bases: TGTGCCAGCAGTTTATCCCCTCCCCAGAAAGAGACCCAGTACTTC. This sequence encodes CASSLSPPQKETQYF.

This clonotype was observed a few times. The chain carries TRBV2 and TRBJ2-3; D remains unclear. CDR3 size: 14 residues. Trimming left V 6 bases short and J 2 bases short, with 12 bases between. Germline V lookup: CDR1 SNHLY, CDR2 FYNNEI. CDR3 region: CASSPRTFTDTQYF. DNA for the CDR3: TGTGCCAGCAGCCCACGAACCTTCACAGATACGCAGTATTTT.

This chain links TRBV7-2 with TRBJ2-4; D remains ambiguous. Germline lookup yields CDR1 SGHTA and CDR2 FQGNSA. The CDR3 spans 16 residues. V shed 1 base and J shed 1 base, with 11 bases lying between them. CDR3 in amino acids: CASSLEGSHAKNIQYF. The CDR3 region has the DNA TGTGCCAGCAGCTTAGAGGGCAGTCACGCCAAAAACATTCAGTACTTC.

The rearrangement links TRBV6-6 to TRBJ1-2; possibly TRBD1 for D (5 bases). V was shortened by 6 bases and J by 5 bases, with 13 bases between the two germline ends. The length of the CDR3 is 13 residues. The germline CDR1 and CDR2 sequences are MNHNY and SVGAGI (reference sequence). CDR3 amino acids: CASSPGHEYGYTF. The CDR3 DNA reads TGTGCCAGCAGCCCCGGACACGAATATGGCTACACCTTC.

The chain employs TRBV20-1 and TRBJ2-5; D is possibly TRBD1 or TRBD2 (5 bases each). V lost 1 base and J 11 bases, leaving 20 bases between the germline ends. The germline CDR1 and CDR2 sequences are DFQATT and SNEGSKA (reference sequence). The CDR3 extends over 14 amino acids. The CDR3 reads CSARVGEGYNEQYF. Written as DNA, the CDR3 is TGCAGTGCTAGAGTGGGGGAAGGATACAATGAGCAGTACTTC.

The V and J genes are TRBV6-6 and TRBJ2-5, with a weak D call TRBD2 (6 bases). Between the trimmed V and J ends, which lost 1 base and 5 bases, there was a span of 14 bases. The V gene's germline CDR1 is MNHNY and CDR2 SVGAGI (reference sequence). The CDR3 covers 15 residues. CDR3 in amino acids: CASSYWTTSGETQYF. For the CDR3, the DNA is TGTGCCAGCAGTTACTGGACTACCAGCGGCGAGACCCAGTACTTC.

This clonotype was seen a handful of times. The chain combines TRBV6-5 with TRBJ1-1; possibly TRBD1 for D (5 bases). Trimming shortened V by 2 bases and J by 4 bases, and 11 bases separated the two germline ends. The CDR3 has 14 amino acids. Germline values: CDR1 MNHEY, CDR2 SVGAGI. The CDR3, as DNA: TGTGCCAGCAGTTACGGGGCAGGCGTCACTGAAGCTTTCTTT. Translation gives CASSYGAGVTEAFF.

The gene calls are TRBV27 and TRBJ1-6; D unclear. Between the trimmed V and J ends, which lost 4 bases and 5 bases, there was a span of 3 bases. Germline assignment: CDR1 MNHEY and CDR2 SMNVEV (reference sequence). This CDR3 has 12 residues. The CDR3 is CASSSNNSPLHF. CDR3 DNA: TGTGCCAGCAGTTCGAATAATTCACCCCTCCACTTT.

The rearrangement joins TRBV20-1 to TRBJ1-5; 9 bases align to TRBD1. Germline CDR1 DFQATT, CDR2 SNEGSKA (reference sequence). CDR3 length: 19 amino acids. V lost 3 bases, J lost 2 bases, and 17 bases stayed unmatched. This chain's CDR3 is CSASWILRDRDSGNQPQHF. The CDR3 DNA sequence: TGCAGTGCTAGCTGGATCCTCCGGGACAGGGATTCGGGCAATCAGCCCCAGCATTTT.

V usage is TRBV9 and J usage is TRBJ2-5; 11 bases agree with TRBD1. The J segment lost 4 bases and the V segment lost 4 bases, leaving 9 bases of the junction unmatched. The CDR3 is 16 amino acids. Germline V gene lookup returns CDR1 SGDLS and CDR2 YYNGEE. The CDR3 sequence: CASSLGQGEGRETQYF. The DNA for the CDR3 is TGTGCCAGCAGCCTGGGACAGGGGGAAGGGAGAGAGACCCAGTACTTC.

The gene calls are TRBV29-1 and TRBJ2-3; D remains ambiguous. The germline CDR1 and CDR2 sequences are SQVTM and ANQGSEA. The CDR3 is made up of 13 amino acids. The V gene lost 4 bases and the J gene lost 2 bases, with 10 bases spanning the gap. The CDR3 nucleotides read TGCAGCGTTGTCAGCTCAAACACAGATACGCAGTATTTT. Encoded protein: CSVVSSNTDTQYF.

V and J are TRBV6-5 and TRBJ2-1; either TRBD1 or TRBD2 may supply D (6 bases each). The CDR3 length is 15 residues. Deletions cut 0 bases from V and 5 bases from J, with 11 bases between. CDR1 and CDR2 from the germline V gene are MNHEY and SVGAGI. The CDR3 spells CASSYSGGENNEQFF. CDR3 DNA sequence: TGTGCCAGCAGTTACTCGGGGGGCGAAAACAATGAGCAGTTCTTC.